This T cell receptor beta chain came from a study of T cell clonotyping in hematopoietic cell transplantation. Study observations and caveats: Recipient TCR diversity dropped after transplant; expanded clonotypes rose from day 30 to 180. Cells were unsorted, so CD4 and CD8 contributions were not separated.

V dropped 2 bases and J dropped 3 bases, with 1 base sitting between them. Germline-derived CDR1 and CDR2 are SNHLY and FYNNEI. The CDR3 has 12 residues. Concerning this clone: Its target is unknown.

TCRdb's table, derived via immunoSEQ multiplex PCR, lists solely in-frame clones and lacks some. The table has some 14,000 clones, around 94% seen once. Sequencing was performed on PBMCs, taken 30 days after allogeneic stem cell transplant. The chain has TRBV2 and TRBJ2-2; D gene uncertain. The sequence was collected from a male patient aged 60-70 years who had an allogeneic stem cell transplant from an unrelated donor, so the T cells may come from the graft donor. Some clones in this sample may be carry-over from other donors' samples. CDR3 residues: CASSEYTGELFF. CDR3 nucleotide sequence: TGTGCCAGCAGTGAATACACCGGGGAGCTGTTTTTT. Full variable domain (missing parts from reference TRBV2 and TRBJ2-2): EPEVTQTPSHQVTQMGQEVILRCVPISNHLYFYWYRQILGQKVEFLVSFYNNEISEKSEIFDDQFSVERPDGSNFTLKIRSTKLEDSAMYFCASSEYTGELFFGEGSRLTVL.